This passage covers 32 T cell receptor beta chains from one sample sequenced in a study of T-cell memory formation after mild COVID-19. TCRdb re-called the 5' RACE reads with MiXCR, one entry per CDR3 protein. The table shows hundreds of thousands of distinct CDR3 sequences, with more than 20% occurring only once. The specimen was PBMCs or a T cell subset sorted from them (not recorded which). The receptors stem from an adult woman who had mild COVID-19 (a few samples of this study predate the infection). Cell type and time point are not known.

CDR3: CSARGHSGYTF. The CDR3 region has the DNA TGCAGTGCTAGGGGGCATAGTGGCTACACCTTC. The V gene is TRBV20-1, the J gene TRBJ1-2; perhaps TRBD1 as D (5 bases). V was clipped by 3 bases and J by 7 bases, with 9 bases between them. Germline V gives CDR1 DFQATT, CDR2 SNEGSKA (reference sequence). The CDR3 totals 11 residues.

The CDR3 reads CASSVTSGGSNEQFF. The CDR3, as DNA: TGTGCCAGCAGCGTCACTAGCGGGGGGAGCAATGAGCAGTTCTTC. The V and J genes are TRBV3-1 and TRBJ2-1, with 12 bases identical to TRBD2. Germline V gene lookup returns CDR1 LGHDT and CDR2 YNNKEL (reference sequence). The CDR3 totals 15 residues. V gave up 5 bases and J gave up 6 bases; unmatched junction bases: 5.

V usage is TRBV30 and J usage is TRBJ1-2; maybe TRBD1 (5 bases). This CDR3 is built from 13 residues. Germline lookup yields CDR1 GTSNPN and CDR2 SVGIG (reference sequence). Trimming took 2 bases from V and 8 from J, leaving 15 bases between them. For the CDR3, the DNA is TGTGCCTGGAGTTTTACTGGGTCAGGGGGCTACACCTTC. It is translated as CAWSFTGSGGYTF.

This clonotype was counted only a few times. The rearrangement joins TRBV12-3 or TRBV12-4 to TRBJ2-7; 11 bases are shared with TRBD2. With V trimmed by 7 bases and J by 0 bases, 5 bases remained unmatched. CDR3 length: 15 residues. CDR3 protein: CASTLTSGSSYEQYF. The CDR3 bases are TGTGCCAGCACCCTCACTAGCGGGAGCTCCTACGAGCAGTACTTC.

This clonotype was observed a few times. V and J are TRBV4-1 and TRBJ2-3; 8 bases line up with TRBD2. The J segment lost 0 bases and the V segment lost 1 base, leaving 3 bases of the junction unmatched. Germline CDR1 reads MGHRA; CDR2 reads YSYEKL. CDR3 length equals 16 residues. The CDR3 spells CASSQVTSGSTDTQYF. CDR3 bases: TGCGCCAGCAGCCAAGTAACTAGCGGTAGCACAGATACGCAGTATTTT.

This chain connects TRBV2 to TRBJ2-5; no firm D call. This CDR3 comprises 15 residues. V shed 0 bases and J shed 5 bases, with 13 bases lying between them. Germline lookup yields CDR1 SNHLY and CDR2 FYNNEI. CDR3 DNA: TGTGCCAGCAGTGAAGCGGGCCTACCCCGGGAGACCCAGTACTTC. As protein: CASSEAGLPRETQYF.

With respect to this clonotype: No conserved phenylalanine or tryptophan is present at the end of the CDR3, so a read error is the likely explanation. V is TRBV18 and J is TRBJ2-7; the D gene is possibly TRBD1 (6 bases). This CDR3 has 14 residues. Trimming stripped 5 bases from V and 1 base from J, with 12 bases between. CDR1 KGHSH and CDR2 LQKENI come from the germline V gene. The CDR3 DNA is TGTGCCAGCTCATCCGCAGGGGCGTCCTACGAGCAGTACTTA. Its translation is CASSSAGASYEQYL.

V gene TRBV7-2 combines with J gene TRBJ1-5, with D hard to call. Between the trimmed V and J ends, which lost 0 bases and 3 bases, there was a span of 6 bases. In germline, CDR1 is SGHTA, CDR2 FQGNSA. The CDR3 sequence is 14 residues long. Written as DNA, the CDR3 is TGTGCCAGCAGCTTAGCAGGGATCAATCAGCCCCAGCATTTT. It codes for CASSLAGINQPQHF.

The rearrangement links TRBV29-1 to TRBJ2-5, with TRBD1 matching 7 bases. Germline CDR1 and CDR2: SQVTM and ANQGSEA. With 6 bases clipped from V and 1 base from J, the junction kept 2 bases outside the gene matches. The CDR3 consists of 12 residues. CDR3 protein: CSVRQGQETQYF. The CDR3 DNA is TGCAGCGTGCGACAGGGCCAAGAGACCCAGTACTTC.

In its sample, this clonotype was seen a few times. The CDR3 loop reads CAGALGDRGLQETQYF. The CDR3 DNA reads as TGTGCCGGCGCCTTGGGAGACAGGGGGCTCCAAGAGACCCAGTACTTC. The rearrangement links TRBV7-9 to TRBJ2-5; 10 positions match TRBD1. Losses at the gene ends were 11 bases for V and 1 base for J; bases not matched to a gene: 13. CDR1 is SEHNR and CDR2 is FQNEAQ in the germline V gene (reference sequence). The CDR3 loop spans 16 amino acids.

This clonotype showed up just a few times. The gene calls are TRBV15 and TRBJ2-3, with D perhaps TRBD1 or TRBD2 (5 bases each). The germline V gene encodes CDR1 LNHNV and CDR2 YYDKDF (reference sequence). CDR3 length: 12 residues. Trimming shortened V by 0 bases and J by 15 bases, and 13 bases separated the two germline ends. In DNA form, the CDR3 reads TGTGCCACCAGCAGAGATGTTGGGGGTCAATATTTT. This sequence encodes CATSRDVGGQYF.

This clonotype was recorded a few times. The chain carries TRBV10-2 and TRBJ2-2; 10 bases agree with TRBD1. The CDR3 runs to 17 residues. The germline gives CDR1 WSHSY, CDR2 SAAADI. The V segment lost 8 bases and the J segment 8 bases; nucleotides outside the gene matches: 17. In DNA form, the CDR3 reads TGCGCCAGCGCCCCCATGGGGGACAGGGGAGATCCTGGGGAGCTGTTTTTT. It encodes CASAPMGDRGDPGELFF.

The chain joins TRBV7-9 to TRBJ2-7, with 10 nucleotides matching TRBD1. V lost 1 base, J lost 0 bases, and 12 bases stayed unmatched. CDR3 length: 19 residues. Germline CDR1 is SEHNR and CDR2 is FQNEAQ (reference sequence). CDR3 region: CASSLDPGQGRVASYEQYF. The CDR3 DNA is TGTGCCAGCAGCTTAGATCCGGGACAGGGGAGAGTGGCCTCCTACGAGCAGTACTTC.

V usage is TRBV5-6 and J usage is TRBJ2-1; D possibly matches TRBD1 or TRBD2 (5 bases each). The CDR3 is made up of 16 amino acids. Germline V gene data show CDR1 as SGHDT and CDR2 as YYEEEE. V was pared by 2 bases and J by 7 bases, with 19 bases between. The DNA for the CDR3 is TGTGCCAGCAGCTTTTTCCCGGTCAGGGACCCAAATGAGCAGTTCTTC. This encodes CASSFFPVRDPNEQFF.

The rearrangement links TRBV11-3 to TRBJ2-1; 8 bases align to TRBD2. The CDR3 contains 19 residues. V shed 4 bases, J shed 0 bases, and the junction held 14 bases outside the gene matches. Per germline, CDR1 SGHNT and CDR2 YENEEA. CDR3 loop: CASSSPLTSALSSYNEQFF. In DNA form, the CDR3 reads TGTGCCAGCAGCTCACCCCTGACTAGCGCACTAAGCTCCTACAATGAGCAGTTCTTC.

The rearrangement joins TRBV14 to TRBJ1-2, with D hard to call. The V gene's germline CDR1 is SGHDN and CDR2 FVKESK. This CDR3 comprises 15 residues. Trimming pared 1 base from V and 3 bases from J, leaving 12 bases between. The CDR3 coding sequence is TGTGCCAGCAGCCAAGGTCCCGGGATCTACTATGGCTACACCTTC. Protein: CASSQGPGIYYGYTF.

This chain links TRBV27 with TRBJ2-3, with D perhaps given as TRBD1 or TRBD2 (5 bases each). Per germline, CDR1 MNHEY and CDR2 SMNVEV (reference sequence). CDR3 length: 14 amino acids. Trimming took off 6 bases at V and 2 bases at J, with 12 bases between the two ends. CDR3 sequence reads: CASRQWGTTDTQYF. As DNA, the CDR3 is TGTGCCAGCAGACAGTGGGGGACCACAGATACGCAGTATTTT.

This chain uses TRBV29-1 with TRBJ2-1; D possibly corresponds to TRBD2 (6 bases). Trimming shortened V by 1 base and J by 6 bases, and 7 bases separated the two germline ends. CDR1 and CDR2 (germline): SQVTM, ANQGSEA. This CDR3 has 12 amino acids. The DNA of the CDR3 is TGCAGCGTTGAAGGTAGCGGCAATGAGCAGTTCTTC. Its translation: CSVEGSGNEQFF.

CDR3 coding DNA: TGTGCCAGCAGTCGCCCCGCTTTAGGACAGGGCACAGATACGCAGTATTTT. This encodes CASSRPALGQGTDTQYF. This chain links TRBV2 with TRBJ2-3; 7 bases agree with TRBD1. The CDR3 is 17 amino acids. V dropped 5 bases and J dropped 1; count of bases not matched to a gene: 12. Germline lookup yields CDR1 SNHLY and CDR2 FYNNEI.

CDR3 sequence (DNA): TGTGCCATCAGTGATGGTTTAGGACAGGGGAAGGATGAGCAGTTCTTC. This encodes CAISDGLGQGKDEQFF. The gene calls are TRBV10-3 and TRBJ2-1; 9 bases align to TRBD1. CDR1 is ENHRY and CDR2 is SYGVKD in the germline V gene. V lost 3 bases to trimming and J lost 8 bases; unmatched junction nucleotides: 11. There are 16 residues in the CDR3.

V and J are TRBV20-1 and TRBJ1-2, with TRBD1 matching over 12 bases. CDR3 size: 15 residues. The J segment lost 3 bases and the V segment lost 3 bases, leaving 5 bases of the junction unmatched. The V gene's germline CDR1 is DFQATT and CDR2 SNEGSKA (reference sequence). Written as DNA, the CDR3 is TGCAGTGCTAGTCCTGGGACAGGGGGCGACTATGGCTACACCTTC. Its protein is CSASPGTGGDYGYTF.

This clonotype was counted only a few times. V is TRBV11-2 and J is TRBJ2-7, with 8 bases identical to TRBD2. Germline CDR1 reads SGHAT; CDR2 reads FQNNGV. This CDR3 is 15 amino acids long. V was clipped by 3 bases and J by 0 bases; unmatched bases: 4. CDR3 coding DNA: TGTGCCAGCAGCTTGACTAGCGTCTCCTCCTACGAGCAGTACTTC. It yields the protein CASSLTSVSSYEQYF.

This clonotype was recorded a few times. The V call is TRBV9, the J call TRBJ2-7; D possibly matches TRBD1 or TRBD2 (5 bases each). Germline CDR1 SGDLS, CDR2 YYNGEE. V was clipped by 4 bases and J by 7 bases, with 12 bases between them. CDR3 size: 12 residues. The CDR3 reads CASSRGEQEQYF. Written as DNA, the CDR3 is TGTGCCAGCAGCAGAGGGGAGCAGGAGCAGTACTTC.

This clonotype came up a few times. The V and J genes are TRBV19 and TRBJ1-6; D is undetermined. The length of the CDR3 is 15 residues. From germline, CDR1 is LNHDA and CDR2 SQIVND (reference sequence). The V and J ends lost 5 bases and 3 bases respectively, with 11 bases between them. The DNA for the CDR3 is TGTGCCAGTAGTGCCGTGGTGGTCTATAATTCACCCCTCCACTTT. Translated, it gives CASSAVVVYNSPLHF.

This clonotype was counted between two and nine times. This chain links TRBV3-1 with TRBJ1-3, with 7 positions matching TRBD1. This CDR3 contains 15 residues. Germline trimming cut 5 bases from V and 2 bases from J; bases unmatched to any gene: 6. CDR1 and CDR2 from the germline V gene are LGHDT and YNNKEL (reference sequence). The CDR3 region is CASSSRDSAGNTIYF. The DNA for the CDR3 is TGTGCCAGCAGCAGCCGGGACAGTGCTGGAAACACCATATATTTT. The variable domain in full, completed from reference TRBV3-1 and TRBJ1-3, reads DTAVSQTPKYLVTQMGNDKSIKCEQNLGHDTMYWYKQDSKKFLKIMFSYNNKELIINETVPNRFSPKSPDKAHLNLHINSLELGDSAVYFCASSSRDSAGNTIYFGEGSWLTVV.

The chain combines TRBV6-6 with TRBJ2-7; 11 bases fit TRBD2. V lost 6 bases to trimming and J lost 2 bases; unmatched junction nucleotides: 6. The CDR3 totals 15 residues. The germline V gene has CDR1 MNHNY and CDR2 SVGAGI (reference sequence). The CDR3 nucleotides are TGTGCCAGCAGACCCGGGACTAGCGGAGCCTACGAGCAGTACTTC. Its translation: CASRPGTSGAYEQYF.

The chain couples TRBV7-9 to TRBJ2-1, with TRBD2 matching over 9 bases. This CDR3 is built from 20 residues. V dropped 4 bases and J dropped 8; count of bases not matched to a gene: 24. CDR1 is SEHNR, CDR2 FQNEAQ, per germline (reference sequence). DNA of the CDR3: TGTGCCAGCAGCTCTGATCCCAGTCTTGGCGGGAGGGCCCTCGGCGATGAGCAGTTCTTC. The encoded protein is CASSSDPSLGGRALGDEQFF.

The CDR3 DNA reads as TGTGCCAGCAGCTTACGGGACAGGCCCCAAGAGACCCAGTACTTC. Protein: CASSLRDRPQETQYF. The rearrangement links TRBV7-2 to TRBJ2-5, with 8 bases lining up with TRBD1. V shed 2 bases and J 1 base; nucleotides not matched to a gene: 3. The CDR3 is 15 amino acids. Germline V gene lookup returns CDR1 SGHTA and CDR2 FQGNSA.

CDR3 DNA: TGTGCCAGTAGTATAGCGGGACTAGAGACCCAGTACTTC. Amino acids: CASSIAGLETQYF. V usage is TRBV19 and J usage is TRBJ2-5; the D gene is possibly TRBD2 (6 bases). From germline, CDR1 is LNHDA and CDR2 SQIVND (reference sequence). Trimming removed 1 base from V and 4 bases from J, with 7 bases in between. This CDR3 spans 13 amino acids.

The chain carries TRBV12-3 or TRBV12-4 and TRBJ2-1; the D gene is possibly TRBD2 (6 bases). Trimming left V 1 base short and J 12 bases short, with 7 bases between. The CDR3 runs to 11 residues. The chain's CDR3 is CASSLGRGQFF. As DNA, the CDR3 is TGTGCCAGCAGTTTAGGGCGGGGGCAGTTCTTC.

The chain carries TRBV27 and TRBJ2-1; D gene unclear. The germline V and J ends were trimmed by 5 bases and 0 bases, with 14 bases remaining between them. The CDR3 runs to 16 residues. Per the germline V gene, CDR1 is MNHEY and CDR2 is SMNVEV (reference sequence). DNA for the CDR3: TGTGCCAGCAGTCCCTCCCACCCGAGCTCCTACAATGAGCAGTTCTTC. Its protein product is CASSPSHPSSYNEQFF.

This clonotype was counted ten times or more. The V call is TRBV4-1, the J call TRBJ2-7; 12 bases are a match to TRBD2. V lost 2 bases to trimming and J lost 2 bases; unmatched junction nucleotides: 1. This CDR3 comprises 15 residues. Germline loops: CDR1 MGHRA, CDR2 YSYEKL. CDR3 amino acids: CASSQLAGGPYEQYF. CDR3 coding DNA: TGCGCCAGCAGCCAACTAGCGGGGGGGCCCTACGAGCAGTACTTC.